The following is a T cell receptor (beta chain) sequence with its context. What it recognizes is unknown. The sample comes from a study of a mutant IDH1 vaccine in newly diagnosed glioma. Study in general: Vaccinations, eight in total, occurred in weeks 1, 3, 5, 7, 11, 15, 19, 23. Before enrollment, patients got radiotherapy alone, temozolomide alone, or mostly the combination. The start of vaccination came 4-6 weeks after radiotherapy alone, or with temozolomide cycles.

Time point denoted: week 11, during vaccination. In the vaccine, a single dose held 300 ug of the mutant IDH1 20-mer peptide, along with topical imiquimod. The repertoire was sequenced with immunoSEQ multiplex PCR; TCRdb's copy has only in-frame clones and lacks some. The table shows 55,000 to 70,000 clones, with 89% occurring only once. Sequencing was performed on PBMCs, taken from a glioma patient whose treatment included an IDH1 peptide vaccine. The source of this sequence is a man in his forties or fifties with glioma.

The CDR3 sequence is CASSPYNEQFF. The CDR3 nucleotides are TGTGCCAGCAGTCCCTACAATGAGCAGTTCTTC. This chain links TRBV2 with TRBJ2-1, with D uncertain. Between the trimmed V and J ends, which lost 5 bases and 2 bases, there was a span of 1 base. This CDR3 comprises 11 residues. Germline V CDR1 and CDR2: SNHLY, FYNNEI.